The sequence of this T cell receptor beta chain was determined in a study of human T cells and chemical hapten exposure. Described time point: pre-sensitization, week 0. Described treatment: therapeutic diphenylcyclopropenone sensitization with weekly scalp DPC. Each CDR3 protein is one row after TCRdb ran MiXCR on the RACE reads. This sample yields under 400,000 distinct CDR3 sequences, of which 4.5% to 5.5% are seen a single time; 2% to 3% belongs to the top ten. This clonotype was detected ten times or more. The CDR3 spans 13 residues. Germline V lookup: CDR1 DFQATT, CDR2 SNEGSKA (reference sequence). V lost 6 bases and J 1 base, leaving 12 bases between the germline ends.

The TCR sequence derives from a woman between 50 and 59 years old with alopecia areata. Some clones in this sample may be carry-over from other donors' samples. Sequenced here: whole blood, sampled in connection with sensitization to the hapten diphenylcyclopropenone (DPC). The J gene is TRBJ1-1, the V gene TRBV20-1; maybe TRBD1 (5 bases). Here the CDR3 reads CSARDGSNTEAFF. The CDR3, as DNA: TGCAGTGCCCGGGACGGCTCGAACACTGAAGCTTTCTTT.